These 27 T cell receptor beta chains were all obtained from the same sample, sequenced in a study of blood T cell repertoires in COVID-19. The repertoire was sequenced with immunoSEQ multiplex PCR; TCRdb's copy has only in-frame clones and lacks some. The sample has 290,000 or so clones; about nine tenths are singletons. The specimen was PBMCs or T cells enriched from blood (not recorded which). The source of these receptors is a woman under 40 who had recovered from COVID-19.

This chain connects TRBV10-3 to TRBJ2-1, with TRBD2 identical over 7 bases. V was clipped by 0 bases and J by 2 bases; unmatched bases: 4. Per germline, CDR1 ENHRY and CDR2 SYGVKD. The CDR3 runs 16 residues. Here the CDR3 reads CAISESNAGAYNEQFF. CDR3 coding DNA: TGTGCCATCAGTGAGTCGAACGCGGGAGCCTACAATGAGCAGTTCTTC.

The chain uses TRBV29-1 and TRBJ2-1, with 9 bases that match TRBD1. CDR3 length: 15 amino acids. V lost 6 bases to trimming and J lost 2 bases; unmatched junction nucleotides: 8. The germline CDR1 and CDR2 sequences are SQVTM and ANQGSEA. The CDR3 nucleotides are TGCAGCGTCGGTGGCCGGGACAGGGCCTACAATGAGCAGTTCTTC. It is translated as CSVGGRDRAYNEQFF.

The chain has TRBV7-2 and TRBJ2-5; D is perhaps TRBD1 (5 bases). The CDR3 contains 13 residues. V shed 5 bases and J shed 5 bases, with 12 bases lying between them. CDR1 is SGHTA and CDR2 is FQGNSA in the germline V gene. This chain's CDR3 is CASSIRVRETQYF. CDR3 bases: TGTGCCAGCAGCATCAGGGTGCGGGAGACCCAGTACTTC.

CDR3 sequence: CASSTRTGSSYNEQFF. Here the CDR3 DNA reads TGTGCCAGCAGCACTAGGACAGGGAGCTCCTACAATGAGCAGTTCTTC. The J gene is TRBJ2-1, the V gene TRBV7-9; 8 nucleotides match TRBD1. The CDR3 contains 16 residues. V lost 5 bases and J lost 0; bases outside the gene matches: 6. Germline CDR1 SEHNR, CDR2 FQNEAQ (reference sequence).

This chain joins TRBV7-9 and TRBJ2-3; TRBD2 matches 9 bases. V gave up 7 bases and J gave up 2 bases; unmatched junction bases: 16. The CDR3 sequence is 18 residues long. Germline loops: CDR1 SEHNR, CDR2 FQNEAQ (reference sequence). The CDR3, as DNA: TGTGCCAGCATCCGTTGGGCGGGGGCTAGCGGGATCACAGATACGCAGTATTTT. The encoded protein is CASIRWAGASGITDTQYF.

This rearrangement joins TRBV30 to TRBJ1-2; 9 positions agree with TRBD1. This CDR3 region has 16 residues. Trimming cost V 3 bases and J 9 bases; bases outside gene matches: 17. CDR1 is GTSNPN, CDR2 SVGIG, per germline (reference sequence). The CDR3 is CAWRMKPGQGPLSYTF. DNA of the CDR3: TGTGCCTGGAGAATGAAGCCGGGACAGGGACCGTTGAGCTACACCTTC.

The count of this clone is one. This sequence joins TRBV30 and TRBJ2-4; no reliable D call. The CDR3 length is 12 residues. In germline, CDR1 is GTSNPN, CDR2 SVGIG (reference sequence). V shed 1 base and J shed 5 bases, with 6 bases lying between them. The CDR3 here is CAWSGSENIQYF. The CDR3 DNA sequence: TGTGCCTGGAGTGGTTCCGAAAACATTCAGTACTTC.

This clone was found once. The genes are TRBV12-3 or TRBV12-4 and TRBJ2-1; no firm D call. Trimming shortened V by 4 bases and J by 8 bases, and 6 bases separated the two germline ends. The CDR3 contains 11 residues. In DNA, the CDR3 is TGTGCCAGCAGTTATAATTATGAGCAGTTCTTC. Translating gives CASSYNYEQFF.

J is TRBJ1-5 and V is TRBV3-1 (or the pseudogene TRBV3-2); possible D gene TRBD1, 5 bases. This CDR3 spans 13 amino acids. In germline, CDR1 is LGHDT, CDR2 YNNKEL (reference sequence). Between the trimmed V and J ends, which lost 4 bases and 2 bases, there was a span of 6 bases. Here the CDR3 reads CASSPQGNQPQHF. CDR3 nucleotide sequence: TGTGCCAGCAGCCCACAGGGCAATCAGCCCCAGCATTTT.

CDR3 bases: TGTGCCAGCAAGTCCCCCGGGGGCTACACCTTC. Translated: CASKSPGGYTF. The rearrangement uses TRBV9 and TRBJ1-2; no clear D gene. Per germline, CDR1 SGDLS and CDR2 YYNGEE. Between the trimmed V and J ends, which lost 6 bases and 8 bases, there was a span of 11 bases. CDR3 length: 11 amino acids.

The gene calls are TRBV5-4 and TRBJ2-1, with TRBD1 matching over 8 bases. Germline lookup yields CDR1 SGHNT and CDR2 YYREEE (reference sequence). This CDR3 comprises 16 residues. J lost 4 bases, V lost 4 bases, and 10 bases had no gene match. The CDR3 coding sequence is TGTGCCAGCAGCAATAGTAGGCAGGGGGCGTACAATGAGCAGTTCTTC. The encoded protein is CASSNSRQGAYNEQFF.

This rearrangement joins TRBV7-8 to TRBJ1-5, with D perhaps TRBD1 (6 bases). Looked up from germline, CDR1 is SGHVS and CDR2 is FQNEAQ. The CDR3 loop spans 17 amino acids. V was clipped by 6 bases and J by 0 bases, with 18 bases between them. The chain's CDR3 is CASSLFTDSYSNQPQHF. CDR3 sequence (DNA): TGTGCCAGCAGTCTATTTACGGACAGTTATAGCAATCAGCCCCAGCATTTT.

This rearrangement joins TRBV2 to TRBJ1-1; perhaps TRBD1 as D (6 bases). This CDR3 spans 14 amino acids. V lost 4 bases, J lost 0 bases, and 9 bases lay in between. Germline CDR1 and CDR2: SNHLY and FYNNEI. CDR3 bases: TGTGCCAGCAGTGCTCAGGGGATGAACACTGAAGCTTTCTTT. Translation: CASSAQGMNTEAFF.

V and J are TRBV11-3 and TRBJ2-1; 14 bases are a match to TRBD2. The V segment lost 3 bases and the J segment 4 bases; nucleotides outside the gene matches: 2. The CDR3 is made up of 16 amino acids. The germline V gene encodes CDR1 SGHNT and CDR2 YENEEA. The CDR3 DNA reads TGTGCCAGCAGCTTGGGGACTAGCGGGAGTTACAATGAGCAGTTCTTC. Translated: CASSLGTSGSYNEQFF.

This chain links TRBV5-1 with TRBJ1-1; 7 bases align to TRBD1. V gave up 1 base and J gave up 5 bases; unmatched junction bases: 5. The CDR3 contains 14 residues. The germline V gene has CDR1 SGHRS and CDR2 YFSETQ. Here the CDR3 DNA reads TGCGCCAGCAGCTTGCGACAGGGTGGGACTGAAGCTTTCTTT. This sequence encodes CASSLRQGGTEAFF.

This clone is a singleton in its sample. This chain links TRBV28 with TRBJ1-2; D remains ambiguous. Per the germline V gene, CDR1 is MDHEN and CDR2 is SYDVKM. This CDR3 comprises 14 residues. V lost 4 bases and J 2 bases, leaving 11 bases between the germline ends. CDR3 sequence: CASSSSETNYGYTF. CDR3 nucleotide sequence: TGTGCCAGCAGTTCGTCCGAGACAAACTATGGCTACACCTTC.

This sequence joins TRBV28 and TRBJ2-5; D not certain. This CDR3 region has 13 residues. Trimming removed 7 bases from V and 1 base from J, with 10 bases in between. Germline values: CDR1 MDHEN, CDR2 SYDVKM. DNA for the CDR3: TGTGCCAGCACGAGTAGTCCCCAAGAGACCCAGTACTTC. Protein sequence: CASTSSPQETQYF. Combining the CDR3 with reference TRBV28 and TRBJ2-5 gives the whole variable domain DVKVTQSSRYLVKRTGEKVFLECVQDMDHENMFWYRQDPGLGLRLIYFSYDVKMKEKGDIPEGYSVSREKKERFSLILESASTNQTSMYLCASTSSPQETQYFGPGTRLLVL.

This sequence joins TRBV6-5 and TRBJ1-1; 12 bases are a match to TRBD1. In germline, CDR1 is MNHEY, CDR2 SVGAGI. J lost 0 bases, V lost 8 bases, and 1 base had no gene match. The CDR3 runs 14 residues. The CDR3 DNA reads TGTGCCAGCGGGACAGGGGGCATGAACACTGAAGCTTTCTTT. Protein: CASGTGGMNTEAFF.

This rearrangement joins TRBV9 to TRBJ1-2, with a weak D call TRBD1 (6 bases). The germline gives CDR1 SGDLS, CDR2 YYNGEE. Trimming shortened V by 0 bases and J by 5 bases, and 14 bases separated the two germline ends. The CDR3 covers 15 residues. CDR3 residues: CASSVEPGQSYGYTF. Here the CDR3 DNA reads TGTGCCAGCAGCGTAGAACCCGGACAGTCATATGGCTACACCTTC.

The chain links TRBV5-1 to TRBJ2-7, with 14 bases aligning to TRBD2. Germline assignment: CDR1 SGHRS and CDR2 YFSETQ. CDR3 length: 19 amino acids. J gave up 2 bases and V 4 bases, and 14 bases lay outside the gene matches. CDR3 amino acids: CASSPSTLPGLAGAYEQYF. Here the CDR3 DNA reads TGCGCCAGCAGCCCGTCAACTCTACCGGGACTAGCGGGAGCCTACGAGCAGTACTTC.

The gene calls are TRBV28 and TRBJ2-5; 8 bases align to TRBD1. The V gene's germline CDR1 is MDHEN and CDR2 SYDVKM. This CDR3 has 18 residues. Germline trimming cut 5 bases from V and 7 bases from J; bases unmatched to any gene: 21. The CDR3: CASSPRGRGRAGRGTQYF. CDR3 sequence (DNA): TGTGCCAGCAGTCCCCGGGGCAGGGGGCGTGCGGGCAGGGGGACCCAGTACTTC.

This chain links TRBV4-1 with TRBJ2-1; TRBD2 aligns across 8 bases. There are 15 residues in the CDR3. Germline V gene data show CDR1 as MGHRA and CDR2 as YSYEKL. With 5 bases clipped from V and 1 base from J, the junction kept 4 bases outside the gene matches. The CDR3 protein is CASSAGLVSYNEQFF. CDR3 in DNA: TGCGCCAGCAGCGCGGGACTAGTATCCTACAATGAGCAGTTCTTC.

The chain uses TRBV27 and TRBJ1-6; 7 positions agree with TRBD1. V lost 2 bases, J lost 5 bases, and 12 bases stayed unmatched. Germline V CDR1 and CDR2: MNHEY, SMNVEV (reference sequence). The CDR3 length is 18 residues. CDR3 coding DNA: TGTGCCAGCAGTTTACGTGCGACAGGGATCCCCGATAATTCACCCCTCCACTTT. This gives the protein CASSLRATGIPDNSPLHF.

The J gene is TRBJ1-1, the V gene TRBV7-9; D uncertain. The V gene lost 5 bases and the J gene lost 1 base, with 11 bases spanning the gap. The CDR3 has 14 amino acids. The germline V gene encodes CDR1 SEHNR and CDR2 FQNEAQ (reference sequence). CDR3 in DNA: TGTGCCAGCAGCCCTGGACTTTCGAACACTGAAGCTTTCTTT. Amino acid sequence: CASSPGLSNTEAFF.

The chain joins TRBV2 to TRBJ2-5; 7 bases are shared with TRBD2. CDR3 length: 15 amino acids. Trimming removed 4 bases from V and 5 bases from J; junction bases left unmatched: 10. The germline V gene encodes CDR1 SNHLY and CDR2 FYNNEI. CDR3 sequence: CASSATAGREETQYF. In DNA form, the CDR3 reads TGTGCCAGCAGTGCGACTGCGGGGAGGGAGGAGACCCAGTACTTC. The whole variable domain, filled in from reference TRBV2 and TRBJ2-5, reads EPEVTQTPSHQVTQMGQEVILRCVPISNHLYFYWYRQILGQKVEFLVSFYNNEISEKSEIFDDQFSVERPDGSNFTLKIRSTKLEDSAMYFCASSATAGREETQYFGPGTRLLVL.

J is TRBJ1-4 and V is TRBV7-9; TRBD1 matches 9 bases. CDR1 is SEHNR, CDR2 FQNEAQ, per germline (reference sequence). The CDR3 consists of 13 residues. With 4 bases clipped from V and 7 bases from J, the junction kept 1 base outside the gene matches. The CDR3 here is CASSSTGGEKLFF. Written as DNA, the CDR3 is TGTGCCAGCAGCTCGACAGGGGGTGAAAAACTGTTTTTT.

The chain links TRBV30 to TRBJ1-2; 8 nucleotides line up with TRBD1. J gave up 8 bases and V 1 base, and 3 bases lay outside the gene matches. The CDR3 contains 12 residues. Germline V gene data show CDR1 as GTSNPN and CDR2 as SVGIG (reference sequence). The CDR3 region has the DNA TGTGCCTGGAGTGCAGGGGGCCAAGGCTACACCTTC. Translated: CAWSAGGQGYTF.